One sample yielded the 23 T cell receptor beta chains listed below, sequenced in a study of beta chain features in type 1 diabetes. Expressed TCRB transcripts were sequenced because the isolated RNA had all been reverse transcribed beforehand. The data were produced by immunoSEQ multiplex PCR, yet TCRdb's version contains in-frame clones alone and is incomplete. Among roughly 500,000 clones listed, around 10% were seen once. Sequenced input: naive CD4+ T cells from blood. Every receptor here comes from a woman between 18 and 29 years old in good health.

A few counts support this clone. The gene calls are TRBV7-9 and TRBJ2-1; 10 bases agree with TRBD2. Germline V lookup: CDR1 SEHNR, CDR2 FQNEAQ (reference sequence). The CDR3 covers 14 residues. J gave up 6 bases and V 2 bases, and 1 base lay outside the gene matches. CDR3 loop: CASSLSSGGNEQFF. For the CDR3, the DNA is TGTGCCAGCAGCTTATCTAGCGGGGGCAATGAGCAGTTCTTC. The whole variable domain, filled in from reference TRBV7-9 and TRBJ2-1, reads DTGVSQNPRHKITKRGQNVTFRCDPISEHNRLYWYRQTLGQGPEFLTYFQNEAQLEKSRLLSDRFSAERPKGSFSTLEIQRTEQGDSAMYLCASSLSSGGNEQFFGPGTRLTVL.

The chain uses TRBV30 and TRBJ2-7; TRBD1 aligns across 9 bases. This CDR3 comprises 13 residues. CDR1 GTSNPN and CDR2 SVGIG come from the germline V gene (reference sequence). With V trimmed by 6 bases and J by 2 bases, 5 bases remained unmatched. The chain's CDR3 is CACRDRAPYEQYF. In nucleotides, the CDR3 is TGTGCCTGCAGGGACAGGGCCCCCTACGAGCAGTACTTC.

This clone was seen a few times. This chain links TRBV29-1 with TRBJ2-1; the D gene is possibly TRBD1 (6 bases). The CDR3 sequence is 14 residues long. V was cut by 7 bases and J by 0 bases, with 13 bases left in between. The V gene's germline CDR1 is SQVTM and CDR2 ANQGSEA. CDR3 sequence reads: CSGERGISYNEQFF. The CDR3 DNA reads as TGCAGCGGCGAGAGGGGGATCTCCTACAATGAGCAGTTCTTC.

The chain employs TRBV28 and TRBJ2-7; D possibly corresponds to TRBD1 (5 bases). CDR3 size: 14 residues. Germline V lookup: CDR1 MDHEN, CDR2 SYDVKM. The germline V and J ends were trimmed by 7 bases and 7 bases, with 20 bases remaining between them. The CDR3 protein is CASTSGSPRWEQYV. The CDR3 DNA is TGTGCCAGCACCTCAGGGTCTCCCCGGTGGGAGCAGTACGTC.

This clone has a handful of counts. The chain uses TRBV28 and TRBJ2-1; no reliable D call. Germline V gene data show CDR1 as MDHEN and CDR2 as SYDVKM. CDR3 length: 13 amino acids. V lost 3 bases and J 3 bases, leaving 6 bases between the germline ends. The CDR3 nucleotides are TGTGCCAGCAGTTTGCCTCTCTACAATGAGCAGTTCTTC. Its translation: CASSLPLYNEQFF.

This clone was seen at least ten times. CDR3 in DNA: TGTGCCAGTAGTACGCAGTCCTACAATGAGCAGTTCTTC. Protein sequence: CASSTQSYNEQFF. V gene TRBV19 combines with J gene TRBJ2-1; D unclear. CDR1 is LNHDA, CDR2 SQIVND, per germline (reference sequence). The CDR3 runs 13 residues. Deletions cut 4 bases from V and 1 base from J, with 5 bases between.

This clone was observed a handful of times. J is TRBJ2-1 and V is TRBV9, with 7 bases lining up with TRBD2. The junction had 3 bases not matched to a gene; V was cut back by 0 bases and J by 3 bases. The CDR3 is 15 amino acids. CDR1 and CDR2 (germline): SGDLS, YYNGEE. CDR3 sequence: CASSVAGTNYNEQFF. The CDR3 coding sequence is TGTGCCAGCAGCGTAGCAGGGACTAACTACAATGAGCAGTTCTTC.

The gene calls are TRBV6-6 and TRBJ2-7; D not resolved. V was clipped by 2 bases and J by 1 base, with 9 bases between them. Germline V gene sequence: CDR1 MNHNY, CDR2 SVGAGI (reference sequence). This CDR3 has 14 residues. CDR3 nucleotide sequence: TGTGCCAGCAGTTACGAAGGCACTTCCTACGAGCAGTACTTC. The encoded protein is CASSYEGTSYEQYF.

This clone was observed a handful of times. This rearrangement joins TRBV9 to TRBJ2-3; 7 nucleotides agree with TRBD2. Germline V gene data show CDR1 as SGDLS and CDR2 as YYNGEE. Trimming removed 8 bases from V and 0 bases from J; junction bases left unmatched: 6. There are 14 residues in the CDR3. CDR3 amino acids: CASQTGGSTDTQYF. CDR3 nucleotides: TGTGCCAGTCAGACGGGAGGTAGCACAGATACGCAGTATTTT. The whole variable domain, remainder taken from reference TRBV9 and TRBJ2-3, is DSGVTQTPKHLITATGQRVTLRCSPRSGDLSVYWYQQSLDQGLQFLIQYYNGEERAKGNILERFSAQQFPDLHSELNLSSLELGDSALYFCASQTGGSTDTQYFGPGTRLTVL.

This clone was counted between two and nine times. CDR3 DNA: TGCGCCAGCAGCCACCTGATTGACAGGGCTCCCTACAATGAGCAGTTCTTC. Translating it yields CASSHLIDRAPYNEQFF. This chain connects TRBV4-3 to TRBJ2-1; 7 nucleotides line up with TRBD1. The CDR3 totals 17 residues. Germline loops: CDR1 LGHNA, CDR2 YSLEER. V trimming: 3 bases; J trimming: 2 bases; junction bases outside the gene matches: 10.

This clone turned up a few times. The chain combines TRBV30 with TRBJ1-3, with D maybe TRBD1 (6 bases). Germline V lookup: CDR1 GTSNPN, CDR2 SVGIG (reference sequence). The CDR3 contains 13 residues. Trimming stripped 5 bases from V and 9 bases from J, with 17 bases between. CDR3 sequence reads: CAWENRVKGTIYF. The CDR3, as DNA: TGTGCCTGGGAAAACAGGGTCAAAGGCACCATATATTTT.

There are a few counts of this clone. The V and J genes are TRBV7-7 and TRBJ2-5; 7 bases are shared with TRBD2. CDR3 length: 14 residues. Per germline, CDR1 SSHAT and CDR2 FNYEAQ (reference sequence). The V gene end was trimmed by 5 bases and the J gene end by 0 bases; junction bases not matched to a gene: 3. CDR3 coding DNA: TGTGCCAGCAGCAACGGGGGGTACCAAGAGACCCAGTACTTC. It is translated as CASSNGGYQETQYF. Supplemented by reference TRBV7-7 and TRBJ2-5, the full variable domain reads GAGVSQSPRYKVTKRGQDVTLRCDPISSHATLYWYQQALGQGPEFLTYFNYEAQPDKSGLPSDRFSAERPEGSISTLTIQRTEQRDSAMYRCASSNGGYQETQYFGPGTRLLVL.

This chain connects TRBV4-2 to TRBJ1-1; no reliable D call. The CDR3 length is 16 residues. Germline V CDR1 and CDR2: LGHNA, YNFKEQ. Trimming removed 0 bases at V and 1 base at J, with 12 bases between. CDR3 amino acids: CASSQEVGSGNTEAFF. CDR3 in DNA: TGTGCCAGCAGCCAAGAGGTGGGGTCGGGGAACACTGAAGCTTTCTTT.

This clone has just a few counts. CDR3: CAWSVAPDSKRNSNQPQHF. DNA of the CDR3: TGTGCCTGGAGTGTAGCCCCGGACAGCAAACGTAATAGCAATCAGCCCCAGCATTTT. This chain connects TRBV30 to TRBJ1-5; maybe TRBD1 (6 bases). From germline, CDR1 is GTSNPN and CDR2 SVGIG (reference sequence). The CDR3 runs 19 residues. V was clipped by 0 bases and J by 0 bases, with 21 bases between them.

This chain uses TRBV4-3 with TRBJ2-4; TRBD1 or TRBD2 may be the D gene (5 bases each). V lost 3 bases and J lost 2, with 11 bases in between. The CDR3 length is 15 residues. CDR1 LGHNA and CDR2 YSLEER come from the germline V gene. The DNA of the CDR3 is TGCGCCAGCAGCCATTCGTCGGGACCCAAAAACATTCAGTACTTC. Its translation is CASSHSSGPKNIQYF.

The chain combines TRBV5-4 with TRBJ2-3, with D possibly TRBD2 on 5 matching bases. The V end was cut by 0 bases, the J end by 3 bases, with 8 bases between. The V gene's germline CDR1 is SGHNT and CDR2 YYREEE (reference sequence). The CDR3 length is 14 residues. This chain's CDR3 is CASSLVPGTDTQYF. The CDR3 DNA reads as TGTGCCAGCAGCTTGGTTCCGGGAACAGATACGCAGTATTTT.

The chain carries TRBV7-2 and TRBJ2-7, with a tentative D call TRBD1 (6 bases). V was shortened by 8 bases and J by 6 bases, with 20 bases between the two germline ends. CDR1 is SGHTA and CDR2 is FQGNSA in the germline V gene. This CDR3 region has 14 residues. The CDR3 DNA is TGTGCCAGCTCTCTTACTAATCAGGGGCCCGAGCAGTACGTC. This sequence encodes CASSLTNQGPEQYV.

In its sample, this clone was seen a few times. The rearrangement uses TRBV14 and TRBJ2-1, with TRBD2 matching 14 bases. The CDR3 loop spans 15 amino acids. CDR1 and CDR2 from the germline V gene are SGHDN and FVKESK. The V gene end was trimmed by 4 bases and the J gene end by 7 bases; junction bases not matched to a gene: 3. The CDR3 DNA is TGTGCCAGCAGCCGACTAGCGGGAGGGCCTAATGAGCAGTTCTTC. Protein sequence: CASSRLAGGPNEQFF.

In its sample, this clone was seen a few times. The CDR3 bases are TGTGCCAGCAGCCAAGGGGCAGGGCCATTAAACACAGATACGCAGTATTTT. Protein product: CASSQGAGPLNTDTQYF. The V call is TRBV7-8, the J call TRBJ2-3, with D perhaps matching TRBD1 (5 bases). Deletions cut 5 bases from V and 2 bases from J, with 20 bases between. This CDR3 is built from 17 residues. Germline CDR1 reads SGHVS; CDR2 reads FQNEAQ.

The rearrangement joins TRBV29-1 to TRBJ1-1, with 8 positions matching TRBD1. Germline V lookup: CDR1 SQVTM, CDR2 ANQGSEA. With V trimmed by 4 bases and J by 8 bases, 6 bases remained unmatched. The CDR3 is 12 amino acids. As DNA, the CDR3 is TGCAGCGTTGTCTCAAGGACAGGGGAAGCTTTCTTT. Encoded protein: CSVVSRTGEAFF.

There are a few counts of this clone. The chain uses TRBV7-9 and TRBJ1-6; 7 positions match TRBD1. Trimming at V came to 4 bases and at J to 8 bases, leaving 11 bases not matched to a gene. CDR1 SEHNR and CDR2 FQNEAQ come from the germline V gene (reference sequence). The CDR3 spans 16 residues. CDR3: CASSSFSTGLDSPLHF. Written as DNA, the CDR3 is TGTGCCAGCAGCTCTTTTTCGACAGGGTTAGATTCACCCCTCCACTTT.

This clone was found a few times. The chain combines TRBV4-1 with TRBJ2-5; 8 bases fit TRBD1. The germline CDR1 and CDR2 sequences are MGHRA and YSYEKL. This CDR3 is built from 15 residues. Trimming took 1 base from V and 8 from J; bases not matched to a gene: 9. The CDR3 bases are TGCGCCAGCAGCCAAGCCCAGGGGGCGTTTCAAACCCAGTACTTC. Translation: CASSQAQGAFQTQYF.

This clone is a singleton in its sample. The chain combines TRBV7-2 with TRBJ1-2; D remains unclear. Germline CDR1 and CDR2: SGHTA and FQGNSA. Trimming shortened V by 1 base and J by 4 bases, and 16 bases separated the two germline ends. The CDR3 consists of 16 residues. DNA of the CDR3: TGTGCCAGCAGCTTAGAATGGAGCCCCACGGGCTATGGCTACACCTTC. It translates to CASSLEWSPTGYGYTF.